This T cell receptor beta chain is from a study of blood T cell repertoires in COVID-19. The CDR3 is made up of 15 amino acids. CDR1 and CDR2 (germline): SGHTA, FQGNSA. V lost 6 bases, J lost 2 bases, and 5 bases stayed unmatched. Here immunoSEQ multiplex PCR was the method, and the copy in TCRdb shows in-frame clones only, minus some. The sample contains 450,000 or so clones, around 91% of which appear only once. Specimen: PBMCs or T cells enriched from blood (not recorded which). The rearrangement links TRBV7-2 to TRBJ1-5; 9 bases match TRBD1. The receptor was isolated from a man aged 18 to 29 who had recovered from COVID-19. The CDR3: CASSLDRGGNQPQHF. The CDR3 region has the DNA TGTGCCAGCAGTCTTGACAGGGGGGGCAATCAGCCCCAGCATTTT.